The 19 T cell receptor beta chains below come from one sample, sequenced in a study of technical replicates of blood from a few donors. The repertoire was sequenced with immunoSEQ multiplex PCR; TCRdb's copy has only in-frame clones and lacks some. The sample carries roughly 72,000 clones, 85% to 95% recorded once. The sample comprised T cells isolated from PBMCs. These receptors were taken from a human donor in good health.

The chain carries TRBV5-4 and TRBJ2-1; D is unclear. The germline V gene has CDR1 SGHNT and CDR2 YYREEE (reference sequence). The CDR3 is 15 residues long. Deletions cut 2 bases from V and 0 bases from J, with 9 bases between. In nucleotides, the CDR3 is TGTGCCAGCAGCTTAGTTCTCAGCTCCTACAATGAGCAGTTCTTC. It is translated as CASSLVLSSYNEQFF.

This chain connects TRBV27 to TRBJ2-1; 10 bases map to TRBD2. Germline CDR1 is MNHEY and CDR2 is SMNVEV (reference sequence). CDR3 length: 17 residues. The V segment lost 3 bases and the J segment 8 bases; nucleotides outside the gene matches: 13. The CDR3 DNA is TGTGCCAGCAGTTTCCGAACTAGCGGGGTGCGAGCCCATGAGCAGTTCTTC. It codes for CASSFRTSGVRAHEQFF.

The CDR3 DNA reads as TGTGCCAGCAGCCCCGGGACAGGAGACTCTGGGGCCAACGTCCTGACTTTC. Amino acid sequence: CASSPGTGDSGANVLTF. The chain joins TRBV2 to TRBJ2-6; 8 nucleotides align to TRBD1. V lost 6 bases, J lost 0 bases, and 7 bases stayed unmatched. This CDR3 contains 17 residues. CDR1 SNHLY and CDR2 FYNNEI come from the germline V gene.

The chain has TRBV4-1 and TRBJ1-4; no definite D call. The length of the CDR3 is 16 residues. Trimming left V 1 base short and J 2 bases short, with 11 bases between. Germline V lookup: CDR1 MGHRA, CDR2 YSYEKL. CDR3 loop: CASSQVVSLTNEKLFF. The CDR3 coding sequence is TGCGCCAGCAGCCAAGTAGTTTCGCTGACTAATGAAAAACTGTTTTTT.

A single count supports this clone. One junction end does not reproduce the germline sequence, and a read error may be involved. The chain employs TRBV7-7 and TRBJ2-1; 8 nucleotides line up with TRBD2. Germline V gene lookup returns CDR1 SSHAT and CDR2 FNYEAQ (reference sequence). This CDR3 is built from 19 residues. The DNA for the CDR3 is TGTGCTAGCAGCTTAGGAATTTCCCCTCAGCCTAGCGGGCCCAATGAGCAGTTCTTC. This codes for CASSLGISPQPSGPNEQFF.

This chain joins TRBV5-1 and TRBJ1-1; 8 bases are shared with TRBD1. The length of the CDR3 is 14 residues. Per the germline V gene, CDR1 is SGHRS and CDR2 is YFSETQ. V lost 3 bases to trimming and J lost 2 bases; unmatched junction nucleotides: 3. This CDR3 reads CASSSRGLNTEAFF. The DNA for the CDR3 is TGCGCCAGCAGCTCCAGGGGGCTAAACACTGAAGCTTTCTTT. Filled out from reference TRBV5-1 and TRBJ1-1, the complete variable domain reads KAGVTQTPRYLIKTRGQQVTLSCSPISGHRSVSWYQQTPGQGLQFLFEYFSETQRNKGNFPGRFSGRQFSNSRSEMNVSTLELGDSALYLCASSSRGLNTEAFFGQGTRLTVV.

A few counts support this clone. The chain employs TRBV7-3 and TRBJ2-1; D may be TRBD1 (5 bases). Looked up from germline, CDR1 is SGHTA and CDR2 is FQGTGA. Trimming removed 5 bases from V and 4 bases from J, with 15 bases in between. The CDR3 has 15 residues. The CDR3 DNA is TGTGCCAGCAGCCGAATTTCGACAGCATACAATGAGCAGTTCTTC. Translated: CASSRISTAYNEQFF.

The chain couples TRBV30 to TRBJ2-2, with D maybe TRBD2 (6 bases). V was cut by 4 bases and J by 4 bases, with 19 bases left in between. The CDR3 covers 16 residues. Germline V gene sequence: CDR1 GTSNPN, CDR2 SVGIG (reference sequence). CDR3 in DNA: TGTGCCTGGATTTGGGCGGGGCAGAGACTCACCGGGGAGCTGTTTTTT. This codes for CAWIWAGQRLTGELFF.

This chain uses TRBV7-8 with TRBJ1-1, with D unclear. CDR1 is SGHVS and CDR2 is FQNEAQ in the germline V gene. The length of the CDR3 is 15 residues. V was shortened by 1 base and J by 0 bases, with 9 bases between the two germline ends. The DNA for the CDR3 is TGTGCCAGCAGCTTAGGCGGAAGACTGAACACTGAAGCTTTCTTT. Amino acid sequence: CASSLGGRLNTEAFF.

The chain links TRBV30 to TRBJ2-1; 10 bases match TRBD2. The CDR3 length is 19 residues. The V gene's germline CDR1 is GTSNPN and CDR2 SVGIG (reference sequence). V gave up 3 bases and J gave up 7 bases; unmatched junction bases: 21. CDR3 region: CAWSRMKYLVAGGLNEQFF. Written as DNA, the CDR3 is TGTGCCTGGAGCCGCATGAAGTATCTTGTAGCGGGAGGTTTAAATGAGCAGTTCTTC. The full variable domain, in which reference TRBV30 and TRBJ2-1 provide the parts outside the CDR3, is SQTIHQWPATLVQPVGSPLSLECTVEGTSNPNLYWYRQAAGRGLQLLFYSVGIGQISSEVPQNLSASRPQDRQFILSSKKLLLSDSGFYLCAWSRMKYLVAGGLNEQFFGPGTRLTVL.

This clone was recorded once. The chain carries TRBV11-2 and TRBJ1-2, with D unresolved. This CDR3 is 12 amino acids long. Germline V gene sequence: CDR1 SGHAT, CDR2 FQNNGV. The ends were cut back, 1 base at V and 4 bases at J, with 4 bases in the middle. CDR3 sequence (DNA): TGTGCCAGCAGCTTAGTGGCCTATGGCTACACCTTC. Protein: CASSLVAYGYTF. Combining the CDR3 with reference TRBV11-2 and TRBJ1-2 gives the whole variable domain EAGVAQSPRYKIIEKRQSVAFWCNPISGHATLYWYQQILGQGPKLLIQFQNNGVVDDSQLPKDRFSAERLKGVDSTLKIQPAKLEDSAVYLCASSLVAYGYTFGSGTRLTVV.

The genes are TRBV6-1 and TRBJ2-3; the D is unclear. Germline V gene data show CDR1 as MNHNS and CDR2 as SASEGT. V dropped 7 bases and J dropped 9 bases, with 14 bases sitting between them. The CDR3 is made up of 12 amino acids. CDR3 sequence: CASISVAWTQYF. Here the CDR3 DNA reads TGTGCCAGCATTTCGGTCGCATGGACGCAGTATTTT.

This clone showed up just a few times. The chain uses TRBV5-1 and TRBJ2-3; D is unclear. The ends were cut back, 4 bases at V and 1 base at J, with 10 bases in the middle. CDR3 length: 14 residues. CDR1 SGHRS and CDR2 YFSETQ come from the germline V gene. The CDR3 loop reads CASSPLTGTDTQYF. The CDR3 DNA reads as TGCGCCAGCAGCCCACTTACAGGCACAGATACGCAGTATTTT.

The chain joins TRBV19 to TRBJ2-3, with 7 positions matching TRBD2. This CDR3 spans 14 amino acids. J lost 2 bases, V lost 3 bases, and 2 bases had no gene match. From germline, CDR1 is LNHDA and CDR2 SQIVND (reference sequence). The CDR3 DNA reads TGTGCCAGTAGTATTAAGCGGGACACAGATACGCAGTATTTT. This gives the protein CASSIKRDTDTQYF.

The V gene is TRBV29-1, the J gene TRBJ2-3, with 9 bases that match TRBD1. Germline assignment: CDR1 SQVTM and CDR2 ANQGSEA. The trim removed 6 bases at V and 1 base at J, leaving 2 bases unmatched. The CDR3 covers 13 residues. Written as DNA, the CDR3 is TGCAGCGTGGACAGGGGAGGCACAGATACGCAGTATTTT. Its protein is CSVDRGGTDTQYF.

This clone was counted ten times or more. V usage is TRBV27 and J usage is TRBJ2-2, with TRBD1 matching over 8 bases. V dropped 5 bases and J dropped 7; count of bases not matched to a gene: 9. The CDR3 is made up of 15 amino acids. CDR1 and CDR2 (germline): MNHEY, SMNVEV (reference sequence). The CDR3 protein is CASSGRGHRGGELFF. The CDR3 nucleotides are TGTGCCAGCAGTGGCAGGGGGCATAGGGGCGGGGAGCTGTTTTTT.

The chain carries TRBV11-3 and TRBJ1-1; 7 nucleotides line up with TRBD1. Trimming removed 4 bases from V and 4 bases from J; junction bases left unmatched: 3. This CDR3 spans 13 amino acids. Per the germline V gene, CDR1 is SGHNT and CDR2 is YENEEA. CDR3 sequence reads: CASSWQGGTEAFF. As DNA, the CDR3 is TGTGCCAGCAGCTGGCAGGGGGGCACTGAAGCTTTCTTT.

CDR3 nucleotides: TGTGCCAGCAGTTTATCGAAAACAGCTGAGCAGTTCTTC. Translation gives CASSLSKTAEQFF. The V and J genes are TRBV27 and TRBJ2-1; D unclear. The CDR3 loop spans 13 amino acids. The germline V gene encodes CDR1 MNHEY and CDR2 SMNVEV (reference sequence). V was clipped by 0 bases and J by 9 bases, with 9 bases between them.

This clone was counted once. The genes are TRBV7-3 and TRBJ2-3; 16 bases are shared with TRBD2. The ends lost 5 bases at V and 6 bases at J; junction bases unmatched: 17. This CDR3 region has 20 residues. Germline loops: CDR1 SGHTA, CDR2 FQGTGA. For the CDR3, the DNA is TGTGCCAGCAGCGACTACTCCGGGACTAGCGGGAGGGATTGGAGGGATACGCAGTATTTT. It is translated as CASSDYSGTSGRDWRDTQYF.